Listed below are T cell receptor beta chains from one sample, sequenced in a study of cytomegalovirus exposure and HLA in healthy donors. Repertoires were generated with immunoSEQ multiplex PCR, while TCRdb's copy carries only in-frame clones and drops some. The repertoire holds 100,000 to 150,000 clones, over 60% seen once, with around 3.7% in the top ten. Sequenced: PBMCs. The receptors derive from a young man in good health and CMV-seronegative. Each CDR3 is given with its conserved first and last residue. Fields, in order: J gene, V gene, clone size, D gene, CDR3 protein, CDR3 DNA. A D gene is named only where the DNA matches it firmly. The listing skips clone size in some rows; elsewhere it reads once, few, many or a size class.

J gene: TRBJ1-2
V gene: TRBV10-2
clone size: NA
D gene: TRBD1
CDR3 protein: CASSPGQGAPGLGYTF
CDR3 DNA: TGCGCCAGCAGTCCGGGACAGGGGGCGCCCGGGCTTGGCTACACCTTC

J gene: TRBJ1-4
V gene: TRBV6-5
clone size: NA
D gene: TRBD1
CDR3 protein: CASRPDRVWEKLFF
CDR3 DNA: TGTGCCAGCAGGCCGGACAGGGTATGGGAAAAACTGTTTTTT

J gene: TRBJ2-1
V gene: TRBV11-3
clone size: NA
D gene: NA
CDR3 protein: CASSLGHDNEQFF
CDR3 DNA: TGTGCCAGCAGCCTAGGGCACGACAATGAGCAGTTCTTC

J gene: TRBJ1-6
V gene: TRBV7-2
clone size: NA
D gene: TRBD1
CDR3 protein: CASSSQGAGSPLHF
CDR3 DNA: TGTGCCAGCAGCTCGCAGGGGGCGGGTTCACCCCTCCACTTT

J gene: TRBJ1-1
V gene: TRBV20-1
clone size: NA
D gene: NA
CDR3 protein: CSARERTEAFF
CDR3 DNA: TGCAGTGCTAGAGAGCGGACTGAAGCTTTCTTT

J gene: TRBJ2-1
V gene: TRBV19
clone size: NA
D gene: TRBD2
CDR3 protein: CASSILGAGEVYNEQFF
CDR3 DNA: TGTGCCAGTAGTATCCTGGGAGCGGGAGAGGTCTACAATGAGCAGTTCTTC

J gene: TRBJ2-7
V gene: TRBV6-5
clone size: once
D gene: TRBD2
CDR3 protein: CASSYGREGYEQYF
CDR3 DNA: TGTGCCAGCAGTTACGGCAGGGAGGGATACGAGCAGTACTTC

J gene: TRBJ1-6
V gene: TRBV27
clone size: NA
D gene: TRBD1
CDR3 protein: CASSYLRDRAYSPLHF
CDR3 DNA: TGTGCCAGCAGTTACCTCCGGGACAGGGCCTATTCACCCCTCCACTTT

J gene: TRBJ2-7
V gene: TRBV6-1
clone size: NA
D gene: NA
CDR3 protein: CASSERAEAYEQYF
CDR3 DNA: TGTGCCAGCTCCGAGCGGGCGGAAGCCTACGAGCAGTACTTC

J gene: TRBJ2-2
V gene: TRBV18
clone size: NA
D gene: TRBD1
CDR3 protein: CASSPRLQGASNTGELFF
CDR3 DNA: TGTGCCAGCTCACCTCGCCTGCAGGGGGCGTCTAACACCGGGGAGCTGTTTTTT

J gene: TRBJ1-1
V gene: TRBV30
clone size: NA
D gene: NA
CDR3 protein: CAWTRGGGGWTEAFF
CDR3 DNA: TGTGCCTGGACCCGAGGCGGGGGCGGGTGGACTGAAGCTTTCTTT

J gene: TRBJ2-5
V gene: TRBV19
clone size: few
D gene: TRBD1
CDR3 protein: CASSSGQGTETQYF
CDR3 DNA: TGTGCCAGTAGTTCAGGACAGGGAACAGAGACCCAGTACTTC

J gene: TRBJ2-3
V gene: TRBV5-8
clone size: NA
D gene: NA
CDR3 protein: CASSLGGQNSDTQYF
CDR3 DNA: TGTGCCAGCAGCTTAGGAGGACAGAACTCAGATACGCAGTATTTT

J gene: TRBJ2-7
V gene: TRBV11-2
clone size: few
D gene: NA
CDR3 protein: CASSLDAYEQYF
CDR3 DNA: TGTGCCAGCAGCTTAGACGCCTACGAGCAGTACTTC

J gene: TRBJ2-7
V gene: TRBV29-1
clone size: NA
D gene: NA
CDR3 protein: CSVDGTWDGEQYF
CDR3 DNA: TGCAGCGTTGATGGGACATGGGATGGGGAGCAGTACTTC